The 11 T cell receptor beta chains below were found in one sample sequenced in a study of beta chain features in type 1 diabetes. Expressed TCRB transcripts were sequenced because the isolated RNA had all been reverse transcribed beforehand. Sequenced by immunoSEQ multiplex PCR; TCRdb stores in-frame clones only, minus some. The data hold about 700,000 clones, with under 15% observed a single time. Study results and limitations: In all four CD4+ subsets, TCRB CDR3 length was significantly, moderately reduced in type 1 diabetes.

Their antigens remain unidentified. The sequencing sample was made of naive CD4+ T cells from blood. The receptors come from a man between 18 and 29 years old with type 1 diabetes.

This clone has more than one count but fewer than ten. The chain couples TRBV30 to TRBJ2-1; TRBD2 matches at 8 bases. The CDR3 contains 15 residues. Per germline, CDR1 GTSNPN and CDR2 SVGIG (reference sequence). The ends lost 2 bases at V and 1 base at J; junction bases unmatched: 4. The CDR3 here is CAWSFGGGSYNEQFF. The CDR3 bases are TGTGCCTGGAGTTTTGGCGGGGGGTCCTACAATGAGCAGTTCTTC.

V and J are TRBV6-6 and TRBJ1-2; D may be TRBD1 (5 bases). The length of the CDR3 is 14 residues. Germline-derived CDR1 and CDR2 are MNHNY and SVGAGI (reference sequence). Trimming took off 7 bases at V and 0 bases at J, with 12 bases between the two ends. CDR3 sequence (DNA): TGTGCCAGCATCGGCAGGGAGGCTAACTATGGCTACACCTTC. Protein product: CASIGREANYGYTF.

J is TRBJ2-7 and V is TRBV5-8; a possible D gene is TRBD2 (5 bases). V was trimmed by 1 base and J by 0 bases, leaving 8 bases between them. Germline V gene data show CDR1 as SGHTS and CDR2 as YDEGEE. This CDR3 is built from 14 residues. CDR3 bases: TGTGCCAGCAGCTTGCTGGGGAGCTCCTACGAGCAGTACTTC. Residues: CASSLLGSSYEQYF.

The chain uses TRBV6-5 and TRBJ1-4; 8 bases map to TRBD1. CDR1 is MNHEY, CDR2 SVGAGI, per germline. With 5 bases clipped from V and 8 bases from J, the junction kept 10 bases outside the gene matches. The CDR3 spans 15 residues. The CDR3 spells CASSPLDRVGEKLFF. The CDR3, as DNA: TGTGCCAGCAGTCCCTTGGACAGGGTAGGAGAAAAACTGTTTTTT.

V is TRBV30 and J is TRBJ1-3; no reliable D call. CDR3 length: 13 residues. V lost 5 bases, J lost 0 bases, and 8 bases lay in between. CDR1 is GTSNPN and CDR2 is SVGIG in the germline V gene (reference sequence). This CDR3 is CAWGQHSGNTIYF. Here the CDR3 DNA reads TGTGCCTGGGGGCAGCACTCTGGAAACACCATATATTTT.

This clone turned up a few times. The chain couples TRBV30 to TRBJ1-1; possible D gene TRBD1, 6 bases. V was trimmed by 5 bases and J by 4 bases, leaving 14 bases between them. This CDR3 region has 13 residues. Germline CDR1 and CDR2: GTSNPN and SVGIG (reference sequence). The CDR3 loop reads CAWAVGGVTEAFF. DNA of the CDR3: TGTGCCTGGGCCGTAGGGGGTGTCACTGAAGCTTTCTTT.

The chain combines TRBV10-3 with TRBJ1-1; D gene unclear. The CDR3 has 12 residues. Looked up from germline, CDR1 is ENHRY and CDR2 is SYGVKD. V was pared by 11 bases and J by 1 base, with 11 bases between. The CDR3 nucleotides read TGTGCCTCAGAGGGAGCGAACACTGAAGCTTTCTTT. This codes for CASEGANTEAFF.

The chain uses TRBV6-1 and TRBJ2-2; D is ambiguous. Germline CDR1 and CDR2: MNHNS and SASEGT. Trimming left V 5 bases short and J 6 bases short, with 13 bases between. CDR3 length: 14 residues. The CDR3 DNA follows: TGTGCCAGCAGTTATGAATGGGCCTCCGGGGAGCTGTTTTTT. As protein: CASSYEWASGELFF.

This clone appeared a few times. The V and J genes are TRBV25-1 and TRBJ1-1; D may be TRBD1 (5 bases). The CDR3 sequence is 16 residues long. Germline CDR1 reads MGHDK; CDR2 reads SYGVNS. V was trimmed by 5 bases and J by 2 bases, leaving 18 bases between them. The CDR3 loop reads CASSYPGARGNTEAFF. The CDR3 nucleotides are TGTGCCAGCAGTTATCCCGGGGCCCGAGGCAACACTGAAGCTTTCTTT.

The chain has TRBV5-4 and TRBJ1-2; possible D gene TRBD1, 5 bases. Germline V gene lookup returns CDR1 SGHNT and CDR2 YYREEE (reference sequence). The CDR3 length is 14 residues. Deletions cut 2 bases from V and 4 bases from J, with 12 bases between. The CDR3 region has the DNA TGTGCCAGCAGCTTAAGACAGCAGCCCTATGGCTACACCTTC. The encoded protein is CASSLRQQPYGYTF. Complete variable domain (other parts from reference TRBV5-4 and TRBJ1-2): ETGVTQSPTHLIKTRGQQVTLRCSSQSGHNTVSWYQQALGQGPQFIFQYYREEENGRGNFPPRFSGLQFPNYSSELNVNALELDDSALYLCASSLRQQPYGYTFGSGTRLTVV.

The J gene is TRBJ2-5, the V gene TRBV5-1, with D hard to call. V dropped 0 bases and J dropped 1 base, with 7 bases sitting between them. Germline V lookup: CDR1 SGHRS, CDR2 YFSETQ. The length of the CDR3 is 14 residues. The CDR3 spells CASSLDQIQETQYF. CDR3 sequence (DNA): TGCGCCAGCAGCTTGGATCAGATCCAAGAGACCCAGTACTTC.